Below, one T cell receptor (beta chain) is given with its context. The antigen it recognizes is unknown. One base away there is no much larger clone; base qualities are not given. The data were taken from a study of brain T cells in children with intractable seizures (dated by TCRdb to 2020 to 2022). Regarding the study in general: Resected brain tissue from roughly 50 pediatric epilepsy surgery cases was first screened for immune gene transcripts using a NanoString immunology panel. Of the roughly twelve selected surgery cases, pre-surgery blood was also sequenced for eight, so four had brain tissue only.

The immunoSEQ assay was applied to genomic DNA to generate the TCR beta chain sequences. From the authors' description of their analysis: CDR3 sequences not starting with the conserved framework cysteine at position 104 were manually removed. To get clonality, the normalized Shannon's Diversity Index was subtracted from one, giving values from 0 (maximal diversity) to 1 (oligoclonal). Chi-squared comparison-of-proportions tests assessed whether the same CDR3 differed in frequency between samples, such as brain versus blood. Public clonotypes were identified through searches of immuneACCESS, and similarity to known antiviral clonotypes was evaluated with the VDJdb browser. Sourced from immuneACCESS, this table was stored by TCRdb with only in-frame sequences that have V and J called. A share of the clones is absent; for the studies checked, an unresolved V gene accounts for under half, and the remainder has no known explanation. D and trimming come from the DNA, and the V and J calls and clone size come from that table. In this sample the table shows about 340,000 clones, 93% of which occur a single time. The ten largest account for about 5.8% of the sample.

The sample's time point, from its label and the paper: blood from clinic visit 5 months post-surgery; TSC patient then seizure free. The surgery cases showing the highest brain T cell transcript signatures were chosen for TCR beta chain sequencing of brain tissue and, when available, of blood. Prior to surgery, the patients had been treated with at least one anti-epileptic drug. The TCR-sequenced patients were children whose drug-resistant epilepsy was caused by tuberous sclerosis complex, focal cortical dysplasia, Rasmussen encephalitis or hemimegalencephaly. Bulk genomic DNA was extracted from unsorted brain tissue and whole blood with the Monarch genomic DNA purification kit. What the study reported, not specific to this receptor: Because sequencing depth differed between pre- and post-surgery blood, the absence of clones from the pre-surgery sample may reflect undersampling. Viral specificity was inferred solely from CDR3 sequence similarity, and the HCMV serostatus of the patients was not known.

Deletion took 4 bases off V and 0 bases off J, with a span of 13 bases between the germline ends. The germline V gene sets CDR1 to SGDLS and CDR2 to YYNGEE. The CDR3 measures 15 amino acids from cysteine to phenylalanine. The entry retains the CDR3 DNA only, 45 bases that are in frame from base 1. The TCR originated in a boy in the first two years of life with tuberous sclerosis and intractable seizures. Sample: peripheral blood, taken about 5 months after surgery. Here the chain combines TRBV9 and TRBJ1-1; TRBD1 might be the D gene, on 5 matching bases. CDR3 protein: CASSPAGLMNTEAFF. The nucleotide sequence is given as TGTGCCAGCAGCCCAGCGGGGCTCATGAACACTGAAGCTTTCTTT.